This TCR beta chain came from a study of human T cells and chemical hapten exposure. Specified time point: pre-sensitization, week 0. Treatment described: therapeutic diphenylcyclopropenone sensitization with weekly scalp DPC. The authors extracted total RNA from unfractionated whole blood. CDR1 is SGHRS, CDR2 YFSETQ, per germline. The CDR3 is made up of 13 amino acids. The ends were cut back, 1 base at V and 2 bases at J, with 6 bases in the middle. Per the original data handling: Individual samples carried between 23,224 and 690,600 TCRs, with some 100,000 as the median. TCRdb called the RACE reads again in MiXCR, with one record for every CDR3 protein. The V and J calls, along with clone size, are taken from TCRdb and not from the paper's own processing. The table records 350,000 to 450,000 distinct CDR3 sequences, roughly 4.6% of them present only once. This clonotype was counted ten times or more.

This material consisted of whole blood, taken in connection with sensitization to the hapten diphenylcyclopropenone (DPC). The TCR originated in a woman between 45 and 60 years old with alopecia areata. Some clones in this sample may be carry-over from other donors' samples. This rearrangement joins TRBV5-1 to TRBJ2-5; D remains ambiguous. The DNA for the CDR3 is TGCGCCAGCAGCTTGCGGCGGCAAGAGACCCAGTACTTC. It is translated as CASSLRRQETQYF.